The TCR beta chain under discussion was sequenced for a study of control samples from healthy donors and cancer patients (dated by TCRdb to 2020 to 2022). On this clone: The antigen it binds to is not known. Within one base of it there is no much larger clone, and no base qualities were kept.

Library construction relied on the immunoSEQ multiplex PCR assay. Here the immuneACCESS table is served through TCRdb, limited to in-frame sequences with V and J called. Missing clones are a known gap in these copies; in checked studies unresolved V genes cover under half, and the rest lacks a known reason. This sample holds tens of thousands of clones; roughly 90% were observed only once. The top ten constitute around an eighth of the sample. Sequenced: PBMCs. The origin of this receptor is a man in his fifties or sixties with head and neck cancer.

The DNA sequence is given as TGTGCCAGCTCAACCCAAATCGACAGGTACCGATCCTACGAGCAGTACTTC. This translates into CASSTQIDRYRSYEQYF. The rearrangement joined TRBV18 to TRBJ2-7; TRBD1 might be the D gene, on 6 matching bases. The germline V gene sets CDR1 to KGHSH and CDR2 to LQKENI. Deletion took 5 bases off V and 1 base off J, with a span of 21 bases between the germline ends. The CDR3 goes from the cysteine to the phenylalanine over 17 residues. This entry keeps only the CDR3 DNA: 51 bases, framed from base 1.